These 10 T cell receptor beta chains were all obtained from the same sample, sequenced in a study of long-term antiretroviral therapy in people with HIV. Version v3.0 of the immunoSEQ assay was performed at survey level. Clones were sequenced by immunoSEQ multiplex PCR, and TCRdb holds only the in-frame ones, with some missing. The table lists some 40,000 clones, about 85% of them singletons. The sample here was unsorted PBMCs, taken 3.1 years after starting antiretroviral therapy. The receptors here all came from a woman in her 50s with HIV.

J is TRBJ1-2 and V is TRBV4-3; 7 bases map to TRBD1. The J segment lost 6 bases and the V segment lost 3 bases, leaving 13 bases of the junction unmatched. The CDR3 has 16 residues. Germline loops: CDR1 LGHNA, CDR2 YSLEER. The CDR3 coding sequence is TGCGCCAGCAGCCATATCACCGGGACAGCTCACGATGGCTACACCTTC. The encoded protein is CASSHITGTAHDGYTF.

This chain joins TRBV7-2 and TRBJ2-7; 7 nucleotides match TRBD2. Germline V CDR1 and CDR2: SGHTA, FQGNSA. The CDR3 length is 17 residues. Losses at the gene ends were 3 bases for V and 1 base for J; bases not matched to a gene: 12. This chain's CDR3 is CASSFTPERGYSYEQYF. In DNA, the CDR3 is TGTGCCAGCAGCTTCACCCCGGAGCGGGGCTATTCCTACGAGCAGTACTTC.

This clone was detected once. V usage is TRBV29-1 and J usage is TRBJ2-3, with a weak D call TRBD1 (5 bases). The V gene lost 3 bases and the J gene lost 4 bases, with 14 bases spanning the gap. Looked up from germline, CDR1 is SQVTM and CDR2 is ANQGSEA. The CDR3 has 14 residues. The CDR3 sequence: CSVDRQGRADTQYF. The CDR3 DNA sequence: TGCAGCGTTGACCGTCAGGGTAGAGCAGATACGCAGTATTTT.

The rearrangement uses TRBV11-3 and TRBJ1-1, with TRBD1 matching 8 bases. Germline trimming cut 5 bases from V and 2 bases from J; bases unmatched to any gene: 7. Looked up from germline, CDR1 is SGHNT and CDR2 is YENEEA. The CDR3 consists of 15 residues. The CDR3 reads CASSPGGEFNTEAFF. CDR3 nucleotides: TGTGCCAGCAGCCCAGGGGGCGAGTTTAACACTGAAGCTTTCTTT.

This chain links TRBV6-1 with TRBJ2-2, with TRBD2 matching over 9 bases. From germline, CDR1 is MNHNS and CDR2 SASEGT. The CDR3 extends over 16 amino acids. J lost 5 bases, V lost 4 bases, and 8 bases had no gene match. The CDR3 loop reads CASSAPIAGVTGELFF. The CDR3 DNA follows: TGTGCCAGCAGTGCTCCAATAGCGGGGGTTACCGGGGAGCTGTTTTTT.

CDR3 protein: CASSALVGTEAFF. In nucleotides, the CDR3 is TGTGCCAGCAGCGCGTTAGTGGGGACTGAAGCTTTCTTT. The J gene is TRBJ1-1, the V gene TRBV9; D not resolved. Germline V CDR1 and CDR2: SGDLS, YYNGEE. V lost 3 bases to trimming and J lost 5 bases, with 11 bases between them. CDR3 size: 13 residues.

V gene TRBV18 combines with J gene TRBJ2-1; 9 bases fit TRBD2. Germline values: CDR1 KGHSH, CDR2 LQKENI. The V gene end was trimmed by 4 bases and the J gene end by 3 bases; junction bases not matched to a gene: 1. This CDR3 region has 14 residues. Here the CDR3 reads CASSRTSDYNEQFF. In nucleotides, the CDR3 is TGTGCCAGCTCACGGACTAGCGACTACAATGAGCAGTTCTTC.

This chain uses TRBV5-1 with TRBJ1-4, with unresolved D. The germline V gene has CDR1 SGHRS and CDR2 YFSETQ. With 4 bases removed from V and 4 bases from J, the gap between germline ends came to 14 bases. The CDR3 consists of 15 residues. CDR3 sequence: CASSLIPGVNEKLFF. The DNA for the CDR3 is TGCGCCAGCAGCCTAATCCCCGGGGTTAATGAAAAACTGTTTTTT.

This chain connects TRBV7-3 to TRBJ2-7; D could derive from TRBD1 or TRBD2 (6 bases each). V gave up 3 bases and J gave up 2 bases, with 14 bases separating them. The CDR3 loop spans 15 amino acids. In germline, CDR1 is SGHTA, CDR2 FQGTGA. The CDR3 nucleotides are TGTGCCAGCAGCTTGGGCCCAGGGGAGGCCTACGAGCAGTACTTC. As protein: CASSLGPGEAYEQYF.

The rearrangement joins TRBV7-2 to TRBJ1-2, with 8 positions matching TRBD1. Germline V lookup: CDR1 SGHTA, CDR2 FQGNSA. Unmatched junction bases numbered 5, after V lost 3 bases and J lost 5 bases. CDR3 length equals 14 residues. Written as DNA, the CDR3 is TGTGCCAGCAGCTTGGGACAGGAGATATATGGCTACACCTTC. Translating it yields CASSLGQEIYGYTF.